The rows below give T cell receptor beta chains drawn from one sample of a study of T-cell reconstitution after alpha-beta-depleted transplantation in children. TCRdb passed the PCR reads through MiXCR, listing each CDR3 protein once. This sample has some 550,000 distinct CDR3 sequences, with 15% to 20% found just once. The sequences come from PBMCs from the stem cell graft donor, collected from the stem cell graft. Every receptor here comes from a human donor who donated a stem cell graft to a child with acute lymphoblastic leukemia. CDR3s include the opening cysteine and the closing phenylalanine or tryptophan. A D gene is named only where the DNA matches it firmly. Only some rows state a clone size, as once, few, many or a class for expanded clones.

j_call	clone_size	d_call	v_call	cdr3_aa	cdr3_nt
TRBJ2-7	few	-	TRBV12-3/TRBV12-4	CASSNLPSYEQYF	TGTGCCAGCAGTAATCTGCCGTCCTACGAGCAGTACTTC
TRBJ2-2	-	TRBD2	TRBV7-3	CASSFIAGVLTGELFF	TGTGCCAGCAGCTTCATAGCGGGAGTACTCACCGGGGAGCTGTTTTTT
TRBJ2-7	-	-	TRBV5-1	CASSWGAARATYEQYF	TGCGCCAGCAGCTGGGGGGCCGCCAGGGCGACCTACGAGCAGTACTTC
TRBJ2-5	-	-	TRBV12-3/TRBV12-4	CASSSGQRQETQYF	TGTGCCAGCAGCTCTGGACAGAGACAAGAGACCCAGTACTTC
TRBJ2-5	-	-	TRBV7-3	CASSLLPGRETQYF	TGTGCCAGCAGCTTACTGCCGGGAAGGGAGACCCAGTACTTC
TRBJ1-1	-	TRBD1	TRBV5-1	CASSPRQGTGGTEAFF	TGCGCCAGCAGCCCCAGACAGGGGACAGGGGGCACTGAAGCTTTCTTT
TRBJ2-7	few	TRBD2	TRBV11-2	CASSSTSGRNPGYEQYF	TGTGCCAGCAGCTCTACTAGCGGGAGGAACCCCGGATACGAGCAGTACTTC
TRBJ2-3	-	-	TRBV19	CASSILGPDTQYF	TGTGCCAGTAGTATTCTTGGCCCCGATACGCAGTATTTT
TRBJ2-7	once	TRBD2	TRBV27	CASSSLAGSNEQYF	TGTGCCAGCAGTTCCCTAGCGGGTAGCAACGAGCAGTACTTC
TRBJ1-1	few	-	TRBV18	CASSEGVPNTEAFF	TGTGCCAGCTCAGAGGGGGTACCGAACACTGAAGCTTTCTTT
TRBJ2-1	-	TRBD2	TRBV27	CASRRREDREQFF	TGTGCCAGCAGAAGGCGGGAGGATCGTGAGCAGTTCTTC
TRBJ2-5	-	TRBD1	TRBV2	CASSGQGGPETQYF	TGTGCCAGCAGTGGACAGGGGGGCCCTGAGACCCAGTACTTC
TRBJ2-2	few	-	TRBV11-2	CASSLEGAFNGELFF	TGTGCCAGCAGCTTAGAGGGAGCATTTAACGGGGAGCTGTTTTTT
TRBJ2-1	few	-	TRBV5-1	CASSFSSAQFF	TGCGCCAGCAGCTTCTCCTCTGCGCAGTTCTTC
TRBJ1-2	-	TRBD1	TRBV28	CASREGAVGYTF	TGTGCCAGCAGGGAGGGGGCCGTCGGCTACACCTTC